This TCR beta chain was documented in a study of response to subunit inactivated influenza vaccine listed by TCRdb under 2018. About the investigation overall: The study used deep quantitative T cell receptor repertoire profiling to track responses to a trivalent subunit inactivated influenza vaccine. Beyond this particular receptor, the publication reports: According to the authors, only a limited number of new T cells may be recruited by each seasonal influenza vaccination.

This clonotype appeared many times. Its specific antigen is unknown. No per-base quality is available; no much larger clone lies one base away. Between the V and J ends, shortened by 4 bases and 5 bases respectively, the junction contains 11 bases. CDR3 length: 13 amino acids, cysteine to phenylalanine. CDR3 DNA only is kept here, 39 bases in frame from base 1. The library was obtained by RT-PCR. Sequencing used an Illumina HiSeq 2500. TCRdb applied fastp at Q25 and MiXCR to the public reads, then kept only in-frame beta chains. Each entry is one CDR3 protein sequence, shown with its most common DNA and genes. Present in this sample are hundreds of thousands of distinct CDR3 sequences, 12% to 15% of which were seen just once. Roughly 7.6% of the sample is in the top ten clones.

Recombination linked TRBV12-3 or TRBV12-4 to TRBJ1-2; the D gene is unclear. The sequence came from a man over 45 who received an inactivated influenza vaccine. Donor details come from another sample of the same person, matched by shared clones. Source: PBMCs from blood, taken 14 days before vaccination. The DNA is TGTGCCAGCAGTTCGGGTCGGAATTATGGCTACACCTTC. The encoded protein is CASSSGRNYGYTF.